Listed below are T cell receptor beta chains from one sample, sequenced in a study of cytomegalovirus exposure and HLA in healthy donors. Method: immunoSEQ multiplex PCR; TCRdb's copy keeps in-frame clones and lacks some. This table holds approximately 200,000 clones, roughly four fifths found once. The sequencing input was PBMCs. Receptor source: a woman aged 25 to 45 in good health and CMV-seropositive. Each CDR3 is given with its conserved first and last residue. A D gene is named only where the DNA matches it firmly. Not all rows give a size; the values are once, few, many and, for expanded clones, a class.

CDR3: CASSVEGGYMNTEAFF
DNA: TGTGCCAGCAGCGTAGAAGGGGGCTACATGAACACTGAAGCTTTCTTT
D: TRBD1
size: NA
V: TRBV9
J: TRBJ1-1

CDR3: CASSFKGDNSPLHF
DNA: TGTGCCAGCAGCTTTAAGGGAGACAATTCACCCCTCCACTTT
D: NA
size: once
V: TRBV7-8
J: TRBJ1-6

CDR3: CASSLAGGPTHEQYF
DNA: TGTGCCAGCAGCCTGGCGGGAGGGCCTACCCACGAGCAGTACTTC
D: TRBD2
size: once
V: TRBV14
J: TRBJ2-7

CDR3: CASSLDIGGAYEQYF
DNA: TGCGCCAGCAGCTTGGACATTGGCGGAGCCTACGAGCAGTACTTC
D: NA
size: once
V: TRBV5-1
J: TRBJ2-7

CDR3: CASSPGQSNTEAFF
DNA: TGTGCCAGCTCACCGGGACAGTCGAACACTGAAGCTTTCTTT
D: TRBD1
size: NA
V: TRBV18
J: TRBJ1-1

CDR3: CATRTGTPHDTEAFF
DNA: TGTGCCACCCGGACAGGGACTCCCCACGACACTGAAGCTTTCTTT
D: TRBD1
size: NA
V: TRBV5-4
J: TRBJ1-1

CDR3: CASSLREGDTIYF
DNA: TGCGCCAGCAGCCTCCGAGAGGGGGACACCATATATTTT
D: NA
size: NA
V: TRBV5-1
J: TRBJ1-3

CDR3: CASSLAGVSSYEQYF
DNA: TGTGCCAGCAGCCTAGCGGGGGTAAGCTCCTACGAGCAGTACTTC
D: TRBD2
size: NA
V: TRBV28
J: TRBJ2-7

CDR3: CASQSQGLAGGNEQFF
DNA: TGTGCCAGTCAATCCCAAGGACTAGCGGGAGGCAATGAGCAGTTCTTC
D: TRBD2
size: once
V: TRBV19
J: TRBJ2-1

CDR3: CASSIGGLNTGELFF
DNA: TGTGCCAGTAGTATAGGCGGGCTGAACACCGGGGAGCTGTTTTTT
D: NA
size: NA
V: TRBV19
J: TRBJ2-2

CDR3: CAFKLCGYTF
DNA: TGCGCCTTCAAGCTCTGCGGCTACACCTTC
D: NA
size: NA
V: TRBV10-1
J: TRBJ1-2

CDR3: CASSLGQWTQPQHF
DNA: TGTGCCAGCAGTTTAGGACAGTGGACTCAGCCCCAGCATTTT
D: NA
size: few
V: TRBV28
J: TRBJ1-5

CDR3: CASSDLTSGRLEETQYF
DNA: TGTGCCAGCAGTGATTTGACTAGCGGGAGGTTGGAAGAGACCCAGTACTTC
D: TRBD2
size: NA
V: TRBV25-1
J: TRBJ2-5

CDR3: CASSEVMAGGPQPQHF
DNA: TGTGCCAGCAGTGAAGTGATGGCAGGGGGACCTCAGCCCCAGCATTTT
D: TRBD1
size: once
V: TRBV6-1
J: TRBJ1-5

CDR3: CASSRDRGYEQYF
DNA: TGTGCCAGCAGCCGGGACAGGGGCTACGAGCAGTACTTC
D: TRBD1
size: few
V: TRBV13
J: TRBJ2-7

CDR3: CATSRGVLPDSPSSYEQYF
DNA: TGTGCCACCAGCAGAGGGGTACTCCCCGACAGTCCGAGCTCCTACGAGCAGTACTTC
D: NA
size: NA
V: TRBV15
J: TRBJ2-7

CDR3: CASSSLLGHEQYF
DNA: TGTGCCAGCAGCTCATTACTAGGCCACGAGCAGTACTTC
D: NA
size: NA
V: TRBV27
J: TRBJ2-7

CDR3: CASSRTGLSSADTQYF
DNA: TGTGCCAGCAGCCGAACGGGACTCAGCTCGGCAGATACGCAGTATTTT
D: NA
size: NA
V: TRBV5-5
J: TRBJ2-3

CDR3: CASSERDIQYF
DNA: TGTGCCAGCAGTGAGAGAGACATTCAGTACTTC
D: NA
size: NA
V: TRBV2
J: TRBJ2-4

CDR3: CAISETTRSYTF
DNA: TGTGCCATCAGTGAAACGACACGGAGCTACACCTTC
D: NA
size: many
V: TRBV10-3
J: TRBJ1-2

CDR3: CASSPTGTDTQYF
DNA: TGTGCCAGCAGCCCAACGGGGACAGATACGCAGTATTTT
D: NA
size: NA
V: TRBV7-6
J: TRBJ2-3

CDR3: CASSHRGRNNEQFF
DNA: TGTGCCAGCAGCCACCGCGGGAGAAACAATGAGCAGTTCTTC
D: TRBD2
size: NA
V: TRBV27
J: TRBJ2-1

CDR3: CASSSLVRGEDGNTIYF
DNA: TGCGCCAGCAGCTCTTTAGTCAGGGGAGAGGATGGAAACACCATATATTTT
D: NA
size: NA
V: TRBV5-1
J: TRBJ1-3

CDR3: CASSLRQVLYEQYF
DNA: TGTGCCAGCAGCCTACGACAGGTTCTTTACGAGCAGTACTTC
D: NA
size: NA
V: TRBV11-2
J: TRBJ2-7

CDR3: CASLGGVNTEAFF
DNA: TGTGCCAGCCTCGGGGGGGTCAACACTGAAGCTTTCTTT
D: NA
size: NA
V: TRBV28
J: TRBJ1-1

CDR3: CASSISGRYNEQFF
DNA: TGTGCCAGTAGTATAAGCGGGAGGTACAATGAGCAGTTCTTC
D: TRBD2
size: few
V: TRBV19
J: TRBJ2-1

CDR3: CASSLEGGETQYF
DNA: TGCGCCAGCAGCTTAGAGGGTGGTGAGACCCAGTACTTC
D: NA
size: NA
V: TRBV5-1
J: TRBJ2-5

CDR3: CSGDRTDTEAFF
DNA: TGCAGCGGGGATAGGACAGACACTGAAGCTTTCTTT
D: NA
size: NA
V: TRBV29-1
J: TRBJ1-1

CDR3: CASSFLNNNEQFF
DNA: TGTGCCAGCAGCTTTCTTAACAACAATGAGCAGTTCTTC
D: NA
size: NA
V: TRBV7-9
J: TRBJ2-1

CDR3: CASNGQGMGTGELFF
DNA: TGTGCCAGCAATGGACAGGGGATGGGCACCGGGGAGCTGTTTTTT
D: TRBD1
size: NA
V: TRBV7-2
J: TRBJ2-2

CDR3: CASSSTGSGRIEAQYF
DNA: TGCGCCAGCAGCTCTACAGGTAGCGGGAGGATAGAGGCCCAGTACTTC
D: TRBD2
size: NA
V: TRBV5-1
J: TRBJ2-5

CDR3: CASGGRRTDTQYF
DNA: TGTGCCAGCGGAGGACGGCGCACAGATACGCAGTATTTT
D: NA
size: NA
V: TRBV27
J: TRBJ2-3

CDR3: CASSLDGQTLNQPQHF
DNA: TGTGCCAGCAGTTTAGACGGACAGACTCTCAATCAGCCCCAGCATTTT
D: NA
size: NA
V: TRBV28
J: TRBJ1-5

CDR3: CASSSGTGRNTIYF
DNA: TGTGCCAGCAGTTCTGGGACAGGGAGAAACACCATATATTTT
D: TRBD1
size: NA
V: TRBV27
J: TRBJ1-3

CDR3: CASRRLGGADTDTQYF
DNA: TGTGCCAGCAGACGTTTGGGGGGGGCCGACACAGATACGCAGTATTTT
D: NA
size: few
V: TRBV7-2
J: TRBJ2-3

CDR3: CASSYSGQGPTETQYF
DNA: TGTGCCAGCAGTTACTCGGGACAGGGGCCCACAGAGACGCAGTATTTT
D: TRBD1
size: NA
V: TRBV6-6
J: TRBJ2-3

CDR3: CSVSQAGELFF
DNA: TGCAGCGTTTCACAGGCCGGGGAGCTGTTTTTT
D: NA
size: NA
V: TRBV29-1
J: TRBJ2-2

CDR3: CASSEALPRQPQHF
DNA: TGTGCCAGCAGTGAAGCGCTTCCACGGCAGCCCCAGCATTTT
D: NA
size: once
V: TRBV2
J: TRBJ1-5

CDR3: CASSETPQSTDTQYF
DNA: TGTGCCAGCAGCGAAACCCCCCAGAGCACAGATACGCAGTATTTT
D: NA
size: NA
V: TRBV11-2
J: TRBJ2-3

CDR3: CASSLRLAGDEQFF
DNA: TGTGCCAGCAGTTTAAGGCTAGCGGGGGATGAGCAGTTCTTC
D: TRBD2
size: NA
V: TRBV27
J: TRBJ2-1

CDR3: CASSDAGPPFKNIQYF
DNA: TGTGCCAGCAGTGATGCAGGCCCTCCTTTCAAAAACATTCAGTACTTC
D: NA
size: once
V: TRBV25-1
J: TRBJ2-4

CDR3: CASSDQYRAHNSPLHF
DNA: TGTGCCAGCAGCGACCAGTACAGGGCCCATAATTCACCCCTCCACTTT
D: NA
size: few
V: TRBV21-1
J: TRBJ1-6

CDR3: CASSDSVGAGSDTQYF
DNA: TGTGCCAGCAGTGACTCCGTGGGGGCGGGCTCCGATACGCAGTATTTT
D: NA
size: NA
V: TRBV6-4
J: TRBJ2-3

CDR3: CASSQTEGDTEAFF
DNA: TGCGCCAGCAGTCAAACGGAAGGGGACACTGAAGCTTTCTTT
D: NA
size: NA
V: TRBV23-1
J: TRBJ1-1

CDR3: CASSIFGGGNTEAFF
DNA: TGTGCCAGTAGTATTTTCGGGGGAGGAAACACTGAAGCTTTCTTT
D: NA
size: NA
V: TRBV19
J: TRBJ1-1

CDR3: CASSLARGVGETQYF
DNA: TGTGCCAGCAGCTTAGCCAGGGGAGTCGGAGAGACCCAGTACTTC
D: NA
size: once
V: TRBV7-2
J: TRBJ2-5

CDR3: CASRRGADTQYF
DNA: TGCGCCAGCAGAAGAGGAGCAGATACGCAGTATTTT
D: NA
size: once
V: TRBV5-1
J: TRBJ2-3

CDR3: CASSLALAGESYEQYF
DNA: TGTGCCAGCAGCTTAGCGCTAGCGGGAGAGTCCTACGAGCAGTACTTC
D: TRBD2
size: NA
V: TRBV7-6
J: TRBJ2-7

CDR3: CASSLGPSYEQYF
DNA: TGTGCCAGCAGCCTCGGTCCCTCCTACGAGCAGTACTTC
D: NA
size: NA
V: TRBV11-2
J: TRBJ2-7

CDR3: CASSVTGDTQYF
DNA: TGTGCCAGCAGTGTGACGGGGGATACGCAGTATTTT
D: NA
size: NA
V: TRBV2
J: TRBJ2-3

CDR3: CASSVDSRGNEKLFF
DNA: TGTGCCAGCAGCGTCGACAGTAGGGGAAATGAAAAACTGTTTTTT
D: NA
size: NA
V: TRBV7-6
J: TRBJ1-4

CDR3: CASRGQAADGYTF
DNA: TGTGCCAGCAGGGGACAAGCCGCTGATGGCTACACCTTC
D: NA
size: NA
V: TRBV7-2
J: TRBJ1-2

CDR3: CASSLWTGDETQYF
DNA: TGTGCCAGCAGCTTGTGGACAGGGGACGAGACCCAGTACTTC
D: TRBD1
size: NA
V: TRBV5-5
J: TRBJ2-5

CDR3: CASGTIPAYNEQFF
DNA: TGCGCCAGCGGTACTATCCCCGCCTACAATGAGCAGTTCTTC
D: NA
size: few
V: TRBV5-1
J: TRBJ2-1

CDR3: CASSLPGLAGEQFF
DNA: TGTGCCAGCAGCCTTCCGGGACTAGCAGGAGAGCAGTTCTTC
D: TRBD2
size: NA
V: TRBV7-9
J: TRBJ2-1